Below are 4 T cell receptor beta chains sequenced from a single sample in a study of glioma-infiltrating T cells after dendritic cell vaccination. Method: immunoSEQ multiplex PCR; TCRdb's copy keeps in-frame clones and lacks some. Of 90,000 or so clones in the sample, approximately 78% were seen once. As for time point: after dendritic cell vaccination, including at tumor progression/relapse. The material was blood, obtained after dendritic cell vaccination. Receptor source: a human donor with glioblastoma.

The chain has TRBV15 and TRBJ1-2, with TRBD1 identical over 7 bases. CDR1 LNHNV and CDR2 YYDKDF come from the germline V gene (reference sequence). With V trimmed by 3 bases and J by 7 bases, 8 bases remained unmatched. CDR3 length equals 14 residues. The CDR3 sequence: CATSSNRGFSGYTF. The CDR3, as DNA: TGTGCCACCAGCAGTAACAGGGGTTTTAGTGGCTACACCTTC. The variable domain in full, with the rest retrieved from reference TRBV15 and TRBJ1-2, is DAMVIQNPRYQVTQFGKPVTLSCSQTLNHNVMYWYQQKSSQAPKLLFHYYDKDFNNEADTPDNFQSRRPNTSFCFLDIRSPGLGDTAMYLCATSSNRGFSGYTFGSGTRLTVV.

J is TRBJ1-5 and V is TRBV18, with 7 nucleotides matching TRBD1. CDR1 and CDR2 from the germline V gene are KGHSH and LQKENI. The CDR3 is made up of 15 amino acids. V shed 5 bases, J shed 2 bases, and the junction held 6 bases outside the gene matches. The CDR3 here is CASSRQGNGNQPQHF. Here the CDR3 DNA reads TGTGCCAGCTCAAGACAGGGAAATGGCAATCAGCCCCAGCATTTT.

This clone occurred a few times. The chain has TRBV11-2 and TRBJ2-2; 7 nucleotides match TRBD1. Germline trimming cut 4 bases from V and 7 bases from J; bases unmatched to any gene: 3. This CDR3 contains 13 residues. The germline gives CDR1 SGHAT, CDR2 FQNNGV. DNA of the CDR3: TGTGCCAGCAGCTACAGGGGAATCGGGGAGCTGTTTTTT. It codes for CASSYRGIGELFF.

This clone was picked up a small number of times. This chain links TRBV19 with TRBJ2-3; 10 bases align to TRBD1. The trim removed 1 base at V and 1 base at J, leaving 2 bases unmatched. The germline gives CDR1 LNHDA, CDR2 SQIVND (reference sequence). The CDR3 has 16 residues. CDR3 nucleotide sequence: TGTGCCAGTAGTATAGCGACAGGGGGCGGCACAGATACGCAGTATTTT. Translation: CASSIATGGGTDTQYF.